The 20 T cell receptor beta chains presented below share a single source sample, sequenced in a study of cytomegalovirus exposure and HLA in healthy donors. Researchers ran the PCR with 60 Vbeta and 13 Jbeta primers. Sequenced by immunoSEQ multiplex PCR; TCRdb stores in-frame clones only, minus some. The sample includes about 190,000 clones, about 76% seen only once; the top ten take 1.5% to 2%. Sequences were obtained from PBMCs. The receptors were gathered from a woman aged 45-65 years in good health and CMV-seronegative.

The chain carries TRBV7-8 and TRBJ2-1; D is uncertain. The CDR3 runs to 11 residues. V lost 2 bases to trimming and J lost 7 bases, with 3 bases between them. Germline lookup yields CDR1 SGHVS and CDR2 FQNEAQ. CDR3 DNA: TGTGCCAGCAGCTTACAGAATGAGCAGTTCTTC. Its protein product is CASSLQNEQFF.

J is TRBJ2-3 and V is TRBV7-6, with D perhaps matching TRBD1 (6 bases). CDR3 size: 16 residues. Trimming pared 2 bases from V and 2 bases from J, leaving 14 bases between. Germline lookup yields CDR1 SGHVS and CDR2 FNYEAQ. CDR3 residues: CASSLRTAVNTDTQYF. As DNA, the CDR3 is TGTGCCAGCAGCTTAAGGACAGCTGTGAACACAGATACGCAGTATTTT.

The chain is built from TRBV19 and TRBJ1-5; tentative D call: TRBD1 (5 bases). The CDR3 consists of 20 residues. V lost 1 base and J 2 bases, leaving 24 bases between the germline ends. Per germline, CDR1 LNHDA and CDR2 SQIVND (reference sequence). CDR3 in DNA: TGTGCCAGTAGTATAGGGAGGGGCAGGGAGGGTACTAAGGGCAATCAGCCCCAGCATTTT. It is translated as CASSIGRGREGTKGNQPQHF.

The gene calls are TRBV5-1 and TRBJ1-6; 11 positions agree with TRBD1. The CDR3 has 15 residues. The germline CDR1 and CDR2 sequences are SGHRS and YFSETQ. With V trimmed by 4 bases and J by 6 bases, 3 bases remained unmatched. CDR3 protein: CASSGTGGGNSPLHF. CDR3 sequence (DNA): TGCGCCAGCAGCGGGACAGGGGGGGGTAATTCACCCCTCCACTTT.

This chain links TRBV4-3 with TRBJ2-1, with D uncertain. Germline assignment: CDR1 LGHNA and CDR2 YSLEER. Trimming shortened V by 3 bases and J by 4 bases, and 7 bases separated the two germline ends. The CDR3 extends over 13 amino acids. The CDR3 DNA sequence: TGCGCCAGCAGCCAGTTCCTATACAATGAGCAGTTCTTC. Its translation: CASSQFLYNEQFF.

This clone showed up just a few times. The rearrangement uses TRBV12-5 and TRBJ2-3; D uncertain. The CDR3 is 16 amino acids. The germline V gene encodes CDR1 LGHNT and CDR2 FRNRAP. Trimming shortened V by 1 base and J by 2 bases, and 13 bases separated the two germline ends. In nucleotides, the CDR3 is TGTGCTAGTGGTTTGGGATTAGCTTCCTTCACAGATACGCAGTATTTT. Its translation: CASGLGLASFTDTQYF.

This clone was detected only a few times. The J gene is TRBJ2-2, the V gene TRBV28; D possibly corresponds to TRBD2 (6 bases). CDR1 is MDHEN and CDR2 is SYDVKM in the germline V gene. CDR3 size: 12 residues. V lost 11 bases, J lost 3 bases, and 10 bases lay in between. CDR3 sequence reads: CAGGEDTGELFF. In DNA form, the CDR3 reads TGTGCCGGAGGGGAGGACACCGGGGAGCTGTTTTTT.

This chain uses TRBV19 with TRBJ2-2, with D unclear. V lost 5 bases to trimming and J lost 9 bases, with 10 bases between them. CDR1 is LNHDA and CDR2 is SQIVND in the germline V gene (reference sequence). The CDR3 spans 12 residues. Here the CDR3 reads CASSSGSRELFF. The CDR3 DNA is TGTGCCAGTAGTTCCGGTAGCCGGGAGCTGTTTTTT.

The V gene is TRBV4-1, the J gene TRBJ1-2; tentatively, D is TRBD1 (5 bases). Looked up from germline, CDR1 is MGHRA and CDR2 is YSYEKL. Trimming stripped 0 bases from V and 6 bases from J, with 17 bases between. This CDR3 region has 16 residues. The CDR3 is CASSQEAFHAGDGYTF. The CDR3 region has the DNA TGCGCCAGCAGCCAAGAAGCATTCCATGCGGGGGATGGCTACACCTTC.

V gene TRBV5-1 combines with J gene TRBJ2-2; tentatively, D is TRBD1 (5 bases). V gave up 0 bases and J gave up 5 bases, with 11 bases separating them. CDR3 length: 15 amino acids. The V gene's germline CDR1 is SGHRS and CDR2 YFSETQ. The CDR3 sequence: CASSLEVGRTGELFF. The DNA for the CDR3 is TGCGCCAGCAGCTTGGAGGTGGGGCGTACCGGGGAGCTGTTTTTT.

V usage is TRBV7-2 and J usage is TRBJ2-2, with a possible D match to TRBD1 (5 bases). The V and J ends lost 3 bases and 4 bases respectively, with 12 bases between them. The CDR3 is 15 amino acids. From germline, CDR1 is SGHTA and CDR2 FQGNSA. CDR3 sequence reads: CASSFLDSVTGELFF. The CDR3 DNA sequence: TGTGCCAGCAGCTTCCTCGACAGCGTCACCGGGGAGCTGTTTTTT.

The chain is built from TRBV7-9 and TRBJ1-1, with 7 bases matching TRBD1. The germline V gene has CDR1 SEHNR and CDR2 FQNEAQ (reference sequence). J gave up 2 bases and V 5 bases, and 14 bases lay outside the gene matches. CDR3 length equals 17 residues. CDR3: CASSIGQALVLNTEAFF. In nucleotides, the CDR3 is TGTGCCAGCAGCATAGGACAGGCCCTTGTTCTAAACACTGAAGCTTTCTTT.

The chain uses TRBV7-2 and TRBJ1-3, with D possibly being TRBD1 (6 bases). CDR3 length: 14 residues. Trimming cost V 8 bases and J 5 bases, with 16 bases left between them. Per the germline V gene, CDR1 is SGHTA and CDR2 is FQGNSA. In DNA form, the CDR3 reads TGTGCCAGCCACGGCAGGGGTATAAGAAACACCATATATTTT. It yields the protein CASHGRGIRNTIYF.

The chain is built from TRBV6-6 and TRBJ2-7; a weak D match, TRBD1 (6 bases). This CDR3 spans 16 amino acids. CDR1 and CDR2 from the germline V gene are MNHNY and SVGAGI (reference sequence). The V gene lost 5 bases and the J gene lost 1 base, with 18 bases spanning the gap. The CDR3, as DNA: TGTGCCAGCAGTCCTTCACCTCCGGACAGATCCTACGAGCAGTACTTC. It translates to CASSPSPPDRSYEQYF.

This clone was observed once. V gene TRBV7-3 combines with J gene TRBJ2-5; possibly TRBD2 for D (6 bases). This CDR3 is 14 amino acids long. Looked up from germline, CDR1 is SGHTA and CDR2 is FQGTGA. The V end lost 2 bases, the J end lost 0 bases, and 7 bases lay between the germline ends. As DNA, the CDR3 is TGTGCCAGCAGCTTATGGGGGGACCAAGAGACCCAGTACTTC. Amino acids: CASSLWGDQETQYF.

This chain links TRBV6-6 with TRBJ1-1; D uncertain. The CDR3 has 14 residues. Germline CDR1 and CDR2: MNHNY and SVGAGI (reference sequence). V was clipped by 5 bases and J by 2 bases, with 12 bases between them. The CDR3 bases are TGTGCCAGCAGTGTCCGACGGGGAAACACTGAAGCTTTCTTT. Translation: CASSVRRGNTEAFF.

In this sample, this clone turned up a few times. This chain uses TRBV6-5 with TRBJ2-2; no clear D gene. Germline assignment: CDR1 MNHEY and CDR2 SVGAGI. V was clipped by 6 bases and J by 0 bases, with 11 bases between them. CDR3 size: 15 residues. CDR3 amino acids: CASSRVAANTGELFF. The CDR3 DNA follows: TGTGCCAGCAGCCGGGTAGCTGCGAACACCGGGGAGCTGTTTTTT.

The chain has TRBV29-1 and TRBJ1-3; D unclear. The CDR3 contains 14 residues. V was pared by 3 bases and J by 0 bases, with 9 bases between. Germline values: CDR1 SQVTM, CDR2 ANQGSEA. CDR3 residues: CSVDGQDSGNTIYF. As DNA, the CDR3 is TGCAGCGTTGATGGGCAAGACTCTGGAAACACCATATATTTT.

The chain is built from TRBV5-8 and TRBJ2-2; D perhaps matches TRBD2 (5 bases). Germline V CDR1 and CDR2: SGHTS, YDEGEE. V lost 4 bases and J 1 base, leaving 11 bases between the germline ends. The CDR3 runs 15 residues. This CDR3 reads CASSPGNGNTGELFF. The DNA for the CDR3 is TGTGCCAGCAGCCCGGGAAACGGGAACACCGGGGAGCTGTTTTTT.

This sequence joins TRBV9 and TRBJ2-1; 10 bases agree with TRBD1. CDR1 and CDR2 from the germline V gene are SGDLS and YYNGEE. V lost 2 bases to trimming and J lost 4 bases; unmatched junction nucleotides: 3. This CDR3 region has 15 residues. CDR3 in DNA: TGTGCCAGCAGCGTTGGACAGGGGGTTTACAATGAGCAGTTCTTC. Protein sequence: CASSVGQGVYNEQFF.